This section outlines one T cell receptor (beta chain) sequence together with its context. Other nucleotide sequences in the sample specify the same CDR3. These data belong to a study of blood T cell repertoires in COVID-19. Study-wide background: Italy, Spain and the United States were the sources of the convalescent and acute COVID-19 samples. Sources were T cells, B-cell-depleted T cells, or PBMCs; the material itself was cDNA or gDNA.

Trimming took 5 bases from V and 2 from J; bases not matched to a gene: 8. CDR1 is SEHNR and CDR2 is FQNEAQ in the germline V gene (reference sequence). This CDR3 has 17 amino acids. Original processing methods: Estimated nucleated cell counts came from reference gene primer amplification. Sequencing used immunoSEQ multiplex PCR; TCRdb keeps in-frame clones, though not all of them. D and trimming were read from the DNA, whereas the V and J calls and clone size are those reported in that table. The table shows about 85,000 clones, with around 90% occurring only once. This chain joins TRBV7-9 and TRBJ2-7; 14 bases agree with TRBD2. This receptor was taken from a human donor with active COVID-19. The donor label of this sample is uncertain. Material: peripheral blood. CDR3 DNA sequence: TGTGCCAGCAGCGGGCGACTAGCGGGGGGGGGACCCTACGAGCAGTACTTC. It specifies CASSGRLAGGGPYEQYF.